These 11 T cell receptor beta chains were sequenced from one sample in a study of blood T cell repertoires in COVID-19. The assay was immunoSEQ multiplex PCR, and TCRdb's table has in-frame clones only and misses some. This sample has some 260,000 clones, with over 80% found just once. Input material: PBMCs or T cells enriched from blood (not recorded which). Source of these receptors: a woman younger than 30 who had recovered from COVID-19.

This chain joins TRBV2 and TRBJ2-1, with a weak D call TRBD1 (6 bases). The CDR3 spans 13 residues. The ends were cut back, 6 bases at V and 10 bases at J, with 16 bases in the middle. Germline lookup yields CDR1 SNHLY and CDR2 FYNNEI. Here the CDR3 DNA reads TGTGCCAGCAGGGGAACAGGGCCCCAAGAGCAGTTCTTC. Translating it yields CASRGTGPQEQFF.

The rearrangement uses TRBV29-1 and TRBJ2-5, with TRBD1 matching 8 bases. After removal of 7 bases from V and 5 bases from J, the junction contained 12 bases not matched to a gene. This CDR3 has 14 amino acids. Germline assignment: CDR1 SQVTM and CDR2 ANQGSEA. The CDR3 spells CSAVFGQGAETQYF. In nucleotides, the CDR3 is TGCAGCGCTGTTTTTGGGCAGGGGGCCGAGACCCAGTACTTC.

CDR3 region: CSVEPRAGNTIYF. The DNA of the CDR3 is TGCAGCGTTGAACCCCGGGCTGGAAACACCATATATTTT. The chain links TRBV29-1 to TRBJ1-3; D is ambiguous. V shed 2 bases and J shed 2 bases, with 7 bases lying between them. The CDR3 totals 13 residues. CDR1 and CDR2 from the germline V gene are SQVTM and ANQGSEA.

At least ten counts were recorded for this clone. The chain links TRBV4-1 to TRBJ2-3; 9 bases match TRBD2. This CDR3 comprises 16 residues. Germline V gene sequence: CDR1 MGHRA, CDR2 YSYEKL. V dropped 1 base and J dropped 4; count of bases not matched to a gene: 6. The CDR3 here is CASSQGPGLAADTQYF. For the CDR3, the DNA is TGCGCCAGCAGCCAAGGCCCGGGACTAGCAGCAGATACGCAGTATTTT.

The chain has TRBV3-1 (or the pseudogene TRBV3-2) and TRBJ2-5; a possible D gene is TRBD2 (5 bases). This CDR3 contains 16 residues. Germline CDR1 and CDR2: LGHDT and YNNKEL (reference sequence). V lost 1 base and J lost 5, with 17 bases in between. The CDR3 DNA follows: TGTGCCAGCAGCCAAGCCGCCTTGTACCCGGGGGAGACCCAGTACTTC. Translated, it gives CASSQAALYPGETQYF.

V gene TRBV19 combines with J gene TRBJ1-2, with a possible D match to TRBD1 (5 bases). V lost 10 bases to trimming and J lost 3 bases, with 15 bases between them. The CDR3 spans 13 residues. Germline values: CDR1 LNHDA, CDR2 SQIVND (reference sequence). CDR3 bases: TGTGCCATTACCAGGGATTCCGACTATGGCTACACCTTC. It codes for CAITRDSDYGYTF.

The gene calls are TRBV28 and TRBJ1-2; D gene uncertain. Germline-derived CDR1 and CDR2 are MDHEN and SYDVKM. Trimming took off 2 bases at V and 3 bases at J, with 16 bases between the two ends. The CDR3 has 16 residues. The CDR3 sequence: CASSLPGVEVYYGYTF. In nucleotides, the CDR3 is TGTGCCAGCAGTTTACCTGGAGTTGAGGTTTACTATGGCTACACCTTC.

The chain's CDR3 is CASSLAGRSTGGYTF. CDR3 DNA sequence: TGTGCCAGCAGCCTAGCGGGACGTTCGACGGGGGGCTACACCTTC. The chain links TRBV6-5 to TRBJ1-2; a possible D gene is TRBD1 (5 bases). CDR1 MNHEY and CDR2 SVGAGI come from the germline V gene. V gave up 6 bases and J gave up 8 bases, with 22 bases separating them. The CDR3 spans 15 residues.

The V and J genes are TRBV18 and TRBJ1-1, with unresolved D. The germline V and J ends were trimmed by 3 bases and 3 bases, with 11 bases remaining between them. The CDR3 covers 14 residues. Per germline, CDR1 KGHSH and CDR2 LQKENI. CDR3: CASSPVTPYTEAFF. CDR3 coding DNA: TGTGCCAGCTCACCCGTGACACCTTACACTGAAGCTTTCTTT.

In the case of this clone: At one end the junction does not follow the germline gene, possibly because of a read error. CDR3 in DNA: TGTGCCAGCAGCTTCCCGCTCTACCCTTTT. This encodes CASSFPLYPF. The gene calls are TRBV11-3 and TRBJ1-6; D not resolved. Germline V gives CDR1 SGHNT, CDR2 YENEEA. The CDR3 is 10 amino acids.

The V gene is TRBV11-3, the J gene TRBJ2-3, with TRBD2 identical over 9 bases. The V gene's germline CDR1 is SGHNT and CDR2 YENEEA. This CDR3 region has 16 residues. V was clipped by 3 bases and J by 4 bases; unmatched bases: 8. This chain's CDR3 is CASSFPGLAGADTQYF. DNA for the CDR3: TGTGCCAGCAGCTTCCCGGGACTAGCAGGGGCAGATACGCAGTATTTT.